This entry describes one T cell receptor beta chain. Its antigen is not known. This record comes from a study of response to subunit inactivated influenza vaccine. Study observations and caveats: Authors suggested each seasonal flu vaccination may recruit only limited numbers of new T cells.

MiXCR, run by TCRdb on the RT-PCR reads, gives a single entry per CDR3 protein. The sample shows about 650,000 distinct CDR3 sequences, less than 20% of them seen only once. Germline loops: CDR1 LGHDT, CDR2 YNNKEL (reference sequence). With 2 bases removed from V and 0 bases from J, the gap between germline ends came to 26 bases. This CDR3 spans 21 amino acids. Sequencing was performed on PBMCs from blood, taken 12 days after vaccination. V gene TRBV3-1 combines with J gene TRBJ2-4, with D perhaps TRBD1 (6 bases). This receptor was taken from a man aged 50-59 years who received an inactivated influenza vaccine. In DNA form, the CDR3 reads TGTGCCAGCAGCCAAAGCCCAACCGTAGTGGGGACAAGTCTAGCCAAAAACATTCAGTACTTC. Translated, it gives CASSQSPTVVGTSLAKNIQYF.